The subject of this entry is one T cell receptor beta chain. With 0 bases removed from V and 3 bases from J, the gap between germline ends came to 6 bases. Germline values: CDR1 WNHNN, CDR2 SYGVQD (reference sequence). This CDR3 is built from 13 residues. The sample is drawn from a study of cytomegalovirus exposure and HLA in healthy donors. With 60 Vbeta and 13 Jbeta primers, the PCR was carried out. Using immunoSEQ multiplex PCR, the repertoire was profiled, and TCRdb retains in-frame clones only, with some absent. The table lists about 200,000 clones, roughly 73% of them singletons. This sequence was found in a woman under 40 in good health and CMV-seropositive. V and J are TRBV10-1 and TRBJ2-7; D call uncertain. Sequencing input: PBMCs. The chain's CDR3 is CASSESKHYEQYF. The CDR3 bases are TGCGCCAGCAGTGAGTCAAAGCACTACGAGCAGTACTTC.